The 6 T cell receptor beta chains presented below share a single source sample, sequenced in a study of human T cells and chemical hapten exposure. Time point in this sample: patch test 1, 2 weeks after DPC sensitization. Noted treatment: therapeutic diphenylcyclopropenone sensitization with weekly scalp DPC. From the RACE reads, TCRdb called clonotypes with MiXCR, one entry per CDR3 protein. Of about 360,000 distinct CDR3 sequences listed, roughly 4.8% are singletons. The sample consisted of whole blood, taken in connection with sensitization to the hapten diphenylcyclopropenone (DPC). These receptors came from a woman in her fifties or sixties with alopecia areata. Some clones in this sample may be carry-over from other donors' samples.

This clonotype was seen more than once but under ten times. V and J are TRBV4-2 and TRBJ1-1; 8 nucleotides match TRBD1. This CDR3 has 14 amino acids. Germline V gene sequence: CDR1 LGHNA, CDR2 YNFKEQ. Losses at the gene ends were 8 bases for V and 3 bases for J; bases not matched to a gene: 8. The CDR3 reads CASRTRGQDTEAFF. CDR3 DNA sequence: TGTGCCAGCCGAACCAGGGGGCAGGACACTGAAGCTTTCTTT.

This clonotype was seen more than once but under ten times. The J gene is TRBJ2-7, the V gene TRBV2; possibly TRBD2 for D (5 bases). The CDR3 covers 12 residues. Trimming shortened V by 5 bases and J by 5 bases, and 10 bases separated the two germline ends. CDR1 SNHLY and CDR2 FYNNEI come from the germline V gene. In DNA, the CDR3 is TGTGCCAGCAGTACGGAGAGGGACGAGCAGTACTTC. This codes for CASSTERDEQYF.

This clonotype appeared many times. This chain uses TRBV2 with TRBJ1-1; the D gene is possibly TRBD1 (6 bases). Germline loops: CDR1 SNHLY, CDR2 FYNNEI. The CDR3 spans 15 residues. V lost 3 bases and J 1 base, leaving 12 bases between the germline ends. Here the CDR3 DNA reads TGTGCCAGCAGTGAGAATTGGGGGCCGAACACTGAAGCTTTCTTT. It encodes CASSENWGPNTEAFF.

This clonotype was seen only a few times. J is TRBJ2-3 and V is TRBV7-9; D unresolved. The V end lost 5 bases, the J end lost 0 bases, and 12 bases lay between the germline ends. The germline V gene has CDR1 SEHNR and CDR2 FQNEAQ (reference sequence). CDR3 length: 15 residues. CDR3 sequence reads: CASSPAGSSTDTQYF. For the CDR3, the DNA is TGTGCCAGCAGCCCCGCAGGCAGTAGCACAGATACGCAGTATTTT.

This clonotype showed up many times. The chain joins TRBV12-3 or TRBV12-4 to TRBJ1-1, with D possibly TRBD1 on 6 matching bases. The CDR3 length is 11 residues. Trimming left V 6 bases short and J 7 bases short, with 9 bases between. CDR3 coding DNA: TGTGCCAGCAGGGGGGACATTGAAGCTTTCTTT. Translating it yields CASRGDIEAFF.

This clonotype has at least ten counts. The J gene is TRBJ2-7, the V gene TRBV12-3 or TRBV12-4, with 7 nucleotides matching TRBD1. V was clipped by 4 bases and J by 3 bases; unmatched bases: 12. The CDR3 loop spans 16 amino acids. The CDR3 bases are TGTGCCAGCAGTTCGAAGCCCCCGACAGGGTTCTACGAGCAGTACTTC. Amino acids: CASSSKPPTGFYEQYF.